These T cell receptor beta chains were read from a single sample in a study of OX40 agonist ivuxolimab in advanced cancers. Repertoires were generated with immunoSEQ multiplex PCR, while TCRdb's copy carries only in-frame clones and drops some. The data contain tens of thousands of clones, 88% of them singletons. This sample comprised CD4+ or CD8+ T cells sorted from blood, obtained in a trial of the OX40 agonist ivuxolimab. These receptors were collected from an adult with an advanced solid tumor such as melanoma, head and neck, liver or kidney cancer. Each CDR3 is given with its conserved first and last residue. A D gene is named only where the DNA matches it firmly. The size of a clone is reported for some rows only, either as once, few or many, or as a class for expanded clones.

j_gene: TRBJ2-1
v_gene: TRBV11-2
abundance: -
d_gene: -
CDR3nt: TGTGCCAGCAGCTTACTCGTGGGGTATGATGAGCAGTTCTTC
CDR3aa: CASSLLVGYDEQFF

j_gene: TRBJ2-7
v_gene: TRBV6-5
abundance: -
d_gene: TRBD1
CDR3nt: TGTGCCAGCAGTGGACAGGGGGCTACCTACGAGCAGTACTTC
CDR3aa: CASSGQGATYEQYF

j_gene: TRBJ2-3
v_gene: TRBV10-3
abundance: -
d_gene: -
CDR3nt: TGTGCCAGCAGTGAAGCAACGGGTTCGGGGTTCGATACGCAGTATTTT
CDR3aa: CASSEATGSGFDTQYF

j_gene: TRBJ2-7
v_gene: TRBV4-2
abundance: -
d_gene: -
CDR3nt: TGTGCCAGCAGCTTGGATTCCTTTGGGCACGAGCAGTACTTC
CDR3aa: CASSLDSFGHEQYF

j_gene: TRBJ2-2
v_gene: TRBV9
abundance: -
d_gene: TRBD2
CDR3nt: TGTGCCAGTTTAGCGGGGGATTACACCGGGGAGCTGTTTTTT
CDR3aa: CASLAGDYTGELFF

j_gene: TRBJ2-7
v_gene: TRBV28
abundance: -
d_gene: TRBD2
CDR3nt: TGTGCCAGCATCCCTGGGGCGGGGGTCAGTCACGAGCAGTACTTC
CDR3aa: CASIPGAGVSHEQYF

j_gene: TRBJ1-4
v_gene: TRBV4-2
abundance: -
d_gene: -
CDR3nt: TGTGCCAGCAGCCAAGGGGCCGGGAGGAAACTGTTTTTT
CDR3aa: CASSQGAGRKLFF

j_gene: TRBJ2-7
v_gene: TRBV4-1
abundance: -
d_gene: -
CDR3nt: TGCGCCAGCAGCCAGAGGACCTTGTCACCCTACGAGCAGTACTTC
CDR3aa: CASSQRTLSPYEQYF

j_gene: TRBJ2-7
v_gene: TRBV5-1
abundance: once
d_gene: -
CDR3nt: TGCGCCAGCAGCTTGGCTGTGGACGGGAGCTCCTACGAGCAGTACTTC
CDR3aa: CASSLAVDGSSYEQYF

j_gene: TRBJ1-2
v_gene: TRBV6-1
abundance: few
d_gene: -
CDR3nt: TGTGCCAGCAGTCAGACTGGACGGAAATTCTATGGCTACACCTTC
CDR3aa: CASSQTGRKFYGYTF

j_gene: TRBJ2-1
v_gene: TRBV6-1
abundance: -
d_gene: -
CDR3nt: TGTGCCAGCCGTTTAGGGTCCGAGCAGTTCTTC
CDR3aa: CASRLGSEQFF

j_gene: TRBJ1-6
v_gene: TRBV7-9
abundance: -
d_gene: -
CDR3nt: TGTGCCAGCAGCCTAGAGACAGACCCAACTAATAGTAATTCACCCCTCCACTTT
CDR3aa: CASSLETDPTNSNSPLHF

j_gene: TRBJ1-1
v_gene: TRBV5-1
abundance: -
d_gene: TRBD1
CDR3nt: TGCGCCAGCAGCTTGGGGACAGGGATGTTGGGCACTGAAGCTTTCTTT
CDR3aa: CASSLGTGMLGTEAFF

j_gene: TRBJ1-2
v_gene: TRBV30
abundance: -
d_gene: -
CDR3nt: TGTGCCTGGGATACGGGATACTATGGCTACACCTTC
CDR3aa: CAWDTGYYGYTF

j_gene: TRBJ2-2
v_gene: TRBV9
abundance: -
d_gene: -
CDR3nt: TGTGCCAGCAGCACAAGACAGGAGGCCAACACCGGGGAGCTGTTTTTT
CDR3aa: CASSTRQEANTGELFF

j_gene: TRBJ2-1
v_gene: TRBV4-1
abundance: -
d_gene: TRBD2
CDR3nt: TGCGCCAGCAGCCAGAAGGCGTCTAGCGGGAGCTCCTACAATGAGCAGTTCTTC
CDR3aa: CASSQKASSGSSYNEQFF

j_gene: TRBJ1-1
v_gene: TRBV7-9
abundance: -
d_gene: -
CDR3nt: TGTGCCAGCAGCTGGGGCGGGACCGAAGCTTTCTTT
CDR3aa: CASSWGGTEAFF

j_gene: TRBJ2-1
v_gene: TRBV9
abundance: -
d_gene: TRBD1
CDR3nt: TGTGCCAGCAGCGCCTTTCAGGACAGGGGAGGTGCAAACAATGAGCAGTTCTTC
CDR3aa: CASSAFQDRGGANNEQFF

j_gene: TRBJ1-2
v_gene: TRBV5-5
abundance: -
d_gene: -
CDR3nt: TGTGCCAGCAGCCCCCCGAGGCAGAACTATGGCTACACCTTC
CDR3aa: CASSPPRQNYGYTF

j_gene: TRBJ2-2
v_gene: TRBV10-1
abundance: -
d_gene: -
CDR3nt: TGCGCCAGCAGTGAGAGAGCGGGTGGAAACACCGGGGAGCTGTTTTTT
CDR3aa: CASSERAGGNTGELFF

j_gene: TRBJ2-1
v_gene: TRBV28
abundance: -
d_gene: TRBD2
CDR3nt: TGTGCCAGCAGTTTGCCACTAGCGGGGGAGCAGTTCTTC
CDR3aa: CASSLPLAGEQFF

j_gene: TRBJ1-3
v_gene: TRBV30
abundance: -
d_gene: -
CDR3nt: TGTGCCTGGGCCTCGGCTGGAAACACCATATATTTT
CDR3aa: CAWASAGNTIYF

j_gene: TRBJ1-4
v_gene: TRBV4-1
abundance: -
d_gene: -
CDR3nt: TGCGCCAGCAGCCAAGATGTACAGGGCTGGGGGGAAAAACTGTTTTTT
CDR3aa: CASSQDVQGWGEKLFF

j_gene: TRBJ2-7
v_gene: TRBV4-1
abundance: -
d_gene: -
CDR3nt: TGCGCCAGCAGCGCCGACGACTACGAGCAGTACTTC
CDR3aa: CASSADDYEQYF

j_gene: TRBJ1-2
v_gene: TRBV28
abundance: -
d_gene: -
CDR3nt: TGTGCCAGCAGTTTATCCCCGATCCTTAGGAACTATGGCTACACCTTC
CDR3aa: CASSLSPILRNYGYTF

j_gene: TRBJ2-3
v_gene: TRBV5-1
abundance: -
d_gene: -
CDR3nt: TGCGCCAGCAGCTTGGTGGGACGGGGCACAGATACGCAGTATTTT
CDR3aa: CASSLVGRGTDTQYF

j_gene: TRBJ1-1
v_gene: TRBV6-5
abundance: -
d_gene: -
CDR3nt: TGTGCCAGCTACGCGTTGACTGAAGCTTTCTTT
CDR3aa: CASYALTEAFF

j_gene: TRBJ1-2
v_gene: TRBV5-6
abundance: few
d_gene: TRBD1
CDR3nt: TGTGCCAGCAGACCTCCCGCCGGACAGGGCCACTATGGCTACACCTTC
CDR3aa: CASRPPAGQGHYGYTF

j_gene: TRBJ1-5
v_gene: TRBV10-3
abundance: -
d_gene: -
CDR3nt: TGTGCCATCAGACCGGACGGGACCAATCAGCCCCAGCATTTT
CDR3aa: CAIRPDGTNQPQHF

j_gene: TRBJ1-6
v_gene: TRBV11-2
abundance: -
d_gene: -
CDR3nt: TGTGCCAGCAGCTTAGGAGGCTCCGGATCACCCCTCCACTTT
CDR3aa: CASSLGGSGSPLHF

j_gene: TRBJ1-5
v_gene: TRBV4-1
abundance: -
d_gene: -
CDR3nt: TGCGCCAGCAGCCAAGATTGGGGCAGGTTGAATCCCCAGCATTTT
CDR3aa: CASSQDWGRLNPQHF

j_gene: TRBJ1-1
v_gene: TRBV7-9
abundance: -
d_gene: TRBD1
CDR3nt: TGTGCCAGCAGCCAGCTTGACAGGGGGGACACTGAAGCTTTCTTT
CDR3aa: CASSQLDRGDTEAFF

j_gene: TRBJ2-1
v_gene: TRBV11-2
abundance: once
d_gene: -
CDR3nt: TGTGCCAGCAGCCCAAGGATCTTC
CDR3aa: CASSPRIF

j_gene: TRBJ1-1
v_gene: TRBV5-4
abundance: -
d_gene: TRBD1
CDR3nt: TGTGCCAGCAGATTGACAGGGGATTGGCACACTGAAGCTTTCTTT
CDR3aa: CASRLTGDWHTEAFF

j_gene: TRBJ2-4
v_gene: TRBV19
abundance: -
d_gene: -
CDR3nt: TGTGCCAGTAGGGGCCAGCGGGCAGATGGGCTCTTCTTGGGCGGCATTCAGTACTTC
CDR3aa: CASRGQRADGLFLGGIQYF

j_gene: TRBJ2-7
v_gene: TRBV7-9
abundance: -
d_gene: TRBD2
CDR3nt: TGTGCCAGCGGGGGAGGGTACGAGCAGTACTTC
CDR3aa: CASGGGYEQYF

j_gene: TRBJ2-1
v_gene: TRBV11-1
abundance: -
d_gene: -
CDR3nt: TGTGCCAGCAGCTCGACGGGGAATGAGCAGTTCTTC
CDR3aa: CASSSTGNEQFF

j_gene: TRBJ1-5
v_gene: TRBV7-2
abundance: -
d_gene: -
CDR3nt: TGTGCCAGCAGCTTAGAAACACTAACTCAGCCCCAGCATTTT
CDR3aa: CASSLETLTQPQHF

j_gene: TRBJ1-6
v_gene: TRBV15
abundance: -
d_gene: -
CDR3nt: TGTGCCACCAGCAGAGATCGAAAGGATTTCTCACCCCTCCACTTT
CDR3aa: CATSRDRKDFSPLHF

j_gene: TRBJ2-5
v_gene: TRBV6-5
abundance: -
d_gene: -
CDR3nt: TGTGCCAGCAGCCCAGGCTCCACAGTCCAAGAGACCCAGTACTTC
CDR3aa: CASSPGSTVQETQYF

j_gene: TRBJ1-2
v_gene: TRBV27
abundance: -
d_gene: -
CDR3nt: TGTGCCAGCAGTCTCGGGTGGAACTATGGCTACACCTTC
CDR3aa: CASSLGWNYGYTF

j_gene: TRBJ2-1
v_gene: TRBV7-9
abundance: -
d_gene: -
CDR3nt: TGTGCCAGCAGCTCCAGTCCCCCGTCGGACTCCTACAATGAGCAGTTCTTC
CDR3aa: CASSSSPPSDSYNEQFF

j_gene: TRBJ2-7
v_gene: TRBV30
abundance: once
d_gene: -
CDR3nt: TGTGCCTGGAGTGTGGACAGACGATCCTACGAGCAGTACTTC
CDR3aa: CAWSVDRRSYEQYF

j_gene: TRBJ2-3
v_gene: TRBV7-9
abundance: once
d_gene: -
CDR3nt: TGTGCCAGCAGCTGGCAGATCCCTAGCACAGATACGCAGTATTTT
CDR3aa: CASSWQIPSTDTQYF

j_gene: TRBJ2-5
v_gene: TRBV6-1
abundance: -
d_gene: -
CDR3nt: TGTGCCAGCAGTGAATGGTGGGCGGAGACCCAGTACTTC
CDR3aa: CASSEWWAETQYF

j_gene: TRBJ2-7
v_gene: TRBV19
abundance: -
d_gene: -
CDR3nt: TGTGCCAGTATGAAGGACTCCTCCTACGAGCAGTACTTC
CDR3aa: CASMKDSSYEQYF

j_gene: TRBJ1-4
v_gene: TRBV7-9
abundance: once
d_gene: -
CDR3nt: TGTGCCAGCAGCTACGGAGGGACAACTAATGAAAAACTGTTTTTT
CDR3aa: CASSYGGTTNEKLFF

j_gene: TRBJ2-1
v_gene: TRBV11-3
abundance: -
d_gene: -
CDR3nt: TGTGCCAGCAGTTACGAGCGCGGAACCATCAATGAGCAGTTCTTC
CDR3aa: CASSYERGTINEQFF

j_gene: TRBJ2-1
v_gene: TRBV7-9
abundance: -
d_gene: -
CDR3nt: TGTGCCAGCAGCCCACCTCCAGGTATGGACCGCTCCTACAATGAGCAGTTCTTC
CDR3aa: CASSPPPGMDRSYNEQFF

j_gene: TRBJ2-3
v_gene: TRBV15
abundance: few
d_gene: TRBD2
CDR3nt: TGTGCCACCAGCCCGAGCGGGAGGCCAGATACGCAGTATTTT
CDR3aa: CATSPSGRPDTQYF

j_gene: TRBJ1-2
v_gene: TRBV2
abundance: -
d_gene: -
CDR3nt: TGTGCCAGCAGGGGACGGCCGCCGCTTAACTATGGCTACACCTTC
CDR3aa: CASRGRPPLNYGYTF